Following are 14 T cell receptor beta chains from one sample sequenced in a study of response to subunit inactivated influenza vaccine (dated by TCRdb to 2016 to 2019). To prepare the library, RT-PCR was applied. Sequencing instrument: Illumina HiSeq 2500. Clones were called with MiXCR by TCRdb after fastp trimmed the public reads at Q25, and only in-frame beta chains were retained. Rows with a matching CDR3 protein are joined into one entry that keeps the most common DNA and genes. This sample is represented by over 650,000 distinct CDR3 sequences; less than 20% of them were singletons. 9.5% to 13% of the sample belongs to the ten largest clones. The specimen was PBMCs from blood, collected more than 4 days after vaccination. The receptors come from a man aged 45-65 years who received an inactivated influenza vaccine. Donor details come from another sample of the same person, matched by shared clones.

The table lists this clonotype with a few counts. The chain links TRBV3-1 to TRBJ2-2; no clear D. Trimming stripped 4 bases from V and 3 bases from J, with 12 bases between. Germline CDR1 is LGHDT and CDR2 is YNNKEL (reference sequence). The CDR3 runs to 15 residues. The CDR3 spells CASSLQLGYTGELFF. CDR3 nucleotides: TGTGCCAGCAGCCTGCAGCTCGGCTACACCGGGGAGCTGTTTTTT.

This chain joins TRBV24-1 and TRBJ2-3; the D is unclear. This CDR3 is built from 14 residues. Germline V gene data show CDR1 as KGHDR and CDR2 as SFDVKD. Trimming pared 1 base from V and 0 bases from J, leaving 4 bases between. The CDR3 sequence: CATSDFDSTDTQYF. CDR3 DNA: TGTGCCACCAGTGATTTCGATAGCACAGATACGCAGTATTTT.

This clonotype was observed many times. The chain links TRBV20-1 to TRBJ1-5; 7 bases agree with TRBD1. The V segment lost 4 bases and the J segment 5 bases; nucleotides outside the gene matches: 8. In germline, CDR1 is DFQATT, CDR2 SNEGSKA (reference sequence). This CDR3 contains 14 residues. CDR3 nucleotides: TGCAGTGCTACTGTCCGGGACAGATATCAGCCCCAGCATTTT. Protein sequence: CSATVRDRYQPQHF.

This chain uses TRBV10-2 with TRBJ2-1; maybe TRBD2 (6 bases). The V end was cut by 5 bases, the J end by 16 bases, with 21 bases between. CDR3 size: 13 residues. Germline V gives CDR1 WSHSY, CDR2 SAAADI. The CDR3 nucleotides read TGCGCCAGCAGTACCGGGACTCCTTACCGATACTTCTTC. It specifies CASSTGTPYRYFF.

The chain joins TRBV6-1 to TRBJ1-3; D gene uncertain. This CDR3 comprises 17 residues. The germline gives CDR1 MNHNS, CDR2 SASEGT. Trimming shortened V by 5 bases and J by 2 bases, and 19 bases separated the two germline ends. CDR3 sequence (DNA): TGTGCCAGCAGTCCCCGCGCACTGGAGGTAGCTGGAAACACCATATATTTT. Protein product: CASSPRALEVAGNTIYF.

This clonotype was counted between two and nine times. The chain recombines TRBV7-2 with TRBJ2-7, with 12 nucleotides matching TRBD2. Germline CDR1 is SGHTA and CDR2 is FQGNSA. The CDR3 covers 15 residues. Trimming at V came to 4 bases and at J to 4 bases, leaving 5 bases not matched to a gene. DNA of the CDR3: TGTGCCAGCAGCTCCGGACTAGCGGGACGATACGAGCAGTACTTC. It yields the protein CASSSGLAGRYEQYF.

This clonotype was counted between two and nine times. The V and J genes are TRBV7-9 and TRBJ2-1, with 10 nucleotides matching TRBD2. Germline CDR1 and CDR2: SEHNR and FQNEAQ (reference sequence). The CDR3 has 16 residues. V lost 5 bases, J lost 5 bases, and 9 bases stayed unmatched. CDR3 loop: CASSTIGLAEDNEQFF. CDR3 coding DNA: TGTGCCAGCAGCACCATAGGACTAGCGGAGGACAATGAGCAGTTCTTC.

This clonotype occurred a few times. This chain links TRBV4-1 with TRBJ2-7; TRBD1 aligns across 7 bases. The CDR3 has 15 amino acids. Germline loops: CDR1 MGHRA, CDR2 YSYEKL. Trimming cost V 5 bases and J 0 bases; bases outside gene matches: 7. The chain's CDR3 is CASSRGQAFSYEQYF. The CDR3, as DNA: TGCGCCAGCAGCAGAGGACAGGCCTTCTCCTACGAGCAGTACTTC.

V is TRBV6-2 or TRBV6-3 and J is TRBJ2-7; D may be TRBD2 (5 bases). Germline lookup yields CDR1 MNHEY and CDR2 SVGEGT. V was trimmed by 2 bases and J by 7 bases, leaving 15 bases between them. The CDR3 loop spans 14 amino acids. The CDR3 nucleotides are TGTGCCAGCAGTTACCTACAAAGGGCGGGTGAGCAGTACTTC. Its translation: CASSYLQRAGEQYF.

This clonotype was seen at least ten times. The V gene is TRBV5-1, the J gene TRBJ2-1, with D maybe TRBD2 (6 bases). The CDR3 is made up of 15 amino acids. Germline assignment: CDR1 SGHRS and CDR2 YFSETQ. Trimming removed 4 bases at V and 3 bases at J, with 14 bases between. CDR3 sequence (DNA): TGCGCCAGCAGCCCGGGACTGCGGAGCTACAATGAGCAGTTCTTC. It encodes CASSPGLRSYNEQFF.

This clonotype has more than one count but fewer than ten. The genes are TRBV5-6 and TRBJ2-6; 10 bases align to TRBD1. CDR3 length: 17 residues. V shed 4 bases, J shed 3 bases, and the junction held 7 bases outside the gene matches. CDR1 and CDR2 (germline): SGHDT, YYEEEE. As DNA, the CDR3 is TGTGCCAGCAGCAAGACAGGGGGCGGGGATGGGGCCAACGTCCTGACTTTC. Translating gives CASSKTGGGDGANVLTF. The whole variable domain, filled in from reference TRBV5-6 and TRBJ2-6, reads DAGVTQSPTHLIKTRGQQVTLRCSPKSGHDTVSWYQQALGQGPQFIFQYYEEEERQRGNFPDRFSGHQFPNYSSELNVNALLLGDSALYLCASSKTGGGDGANVLTFGAGSRLTVL.

V gene TRBV5-1 combines with J gene TRBJ2-7; D gene ambiguous. CDR3 length: 11 amino acids. V was cut by 4 bases and J by 4 bases, with 6 bases left in between. Germline lookup yields CDR1 SGHRS and CDR2 YFSETQ. CDR3: CASSNEYEQYF. CDR3 bases: TGCGCCAGCAGCAACGAGTACGAGCAGTACTTC. Together with reference TRBV5-1 and TRBJ2-7, the CDR3 gives the full variable domain: KAGVTQTPRYLIKTRGQQVTLSCSPISGHRSVSWYQQTPGQGLQFLFEYFSETQRNKGNFPGRFSGRQFSNSRSEMNVSTLELGDSALYLCASSNEYEQYFGPGTRLTVT.

This clonotype occurred a few times. This sequence joins TRBV9 and TRBJ2-7; 11 nucleotides match TRBD2. Trimming cost V 4 bases and J 0 bases; bases outside gene matches: 3. The CDR3 is 15 residues long. The V gene's germline CDR1 is SGDLS and CDR2 YYNGEE. DNA for the CDR3: TGTGCCAGCAGCCCGGGACTAGCGGACTCCTACGAGCAGTACTTC. Encoded protein: CASSPGLADSYEQYF.

This clonotype was picked up a small number of times. The chain has TRBV6-1 and TRBJ2-7, with D perhaps matching TRBD1 or TRBD2 (5 bases each). The length of the CDR3 is 15 residues. Trimming cost V 6 bases and J 2 bases, with 17 bases left between them. Germline V gives CDR1 MNHNS, CDR2 SASEGT. The CDR3 DNA follows: TGTGCCAGCAGCGGGACGGCGGACCAGACCTACGAGCAGTACTTC. Encoded protein: CASSGTADQTYEQYF.